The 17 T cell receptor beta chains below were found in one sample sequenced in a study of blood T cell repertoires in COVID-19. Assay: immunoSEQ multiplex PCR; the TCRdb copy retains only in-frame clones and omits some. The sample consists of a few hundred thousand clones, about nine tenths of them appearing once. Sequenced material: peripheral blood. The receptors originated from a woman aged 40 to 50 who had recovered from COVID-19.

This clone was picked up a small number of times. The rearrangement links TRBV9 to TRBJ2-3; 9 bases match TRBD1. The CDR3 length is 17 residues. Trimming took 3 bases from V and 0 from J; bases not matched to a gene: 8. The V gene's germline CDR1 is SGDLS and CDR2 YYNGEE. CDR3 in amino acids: CASSANRQGGSTDTQYF. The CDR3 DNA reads TGTGCCAGCAGCGCCAACAGACAGGGGGGTAGCACAGATACGCAGTATTTT.

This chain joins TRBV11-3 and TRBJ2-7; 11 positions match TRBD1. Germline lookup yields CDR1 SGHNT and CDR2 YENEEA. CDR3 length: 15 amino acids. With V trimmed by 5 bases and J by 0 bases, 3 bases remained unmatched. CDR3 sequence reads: CASSPGTGGSYEQYF. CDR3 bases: TGTGCCAGCAGCCCCGGGACAGGGGGCTCCTACGAGCAGTACTTC.

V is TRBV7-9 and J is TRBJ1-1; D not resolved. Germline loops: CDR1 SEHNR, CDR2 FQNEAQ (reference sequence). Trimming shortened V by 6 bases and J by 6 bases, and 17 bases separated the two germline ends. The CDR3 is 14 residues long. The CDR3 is CASRGMRAGAEAFF. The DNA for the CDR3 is TGTGCCAGCAGGGGGATGAGGGCCGGCGCTGAAGCTTTCTTT.

This CDR3 reads CASSLGLGNNEQFF. The CDR3 nucleotides are TGTGCCAGCAGCTTGGGACTAGGGAACAATGAGCAGTTCTTC. The chain combines TRBV5-6 with TRBJ2-1; perhaps TRBD2 as D (6 bases). Trimming shortened V by 0 bases and J by 5 bases, and 9 bases separated the two germline ends. Germline V gene data show CDR1 as SGHDT and CDR2 as YYEEEE. CDR3 length equals 14 residues.

The CDR3 DNA is TGTGCCAGCTCACCACGAGGTAGCGGGAATGGCGCTGAGCAGTTCTTC. Translating gives CASSPRGSGNGAEQFF. This sequence joins TRBV18 and TRBJ2-1; 8 bases line up with TRBD2. Losses at the gene ends were 1 base for V and 9 bases for J; bases not matched to a gene: 11. The CDR3 sequence is 16 residues long. Germline V gene data show CDR1 as KGHSH and CDR2 as LQKENI.

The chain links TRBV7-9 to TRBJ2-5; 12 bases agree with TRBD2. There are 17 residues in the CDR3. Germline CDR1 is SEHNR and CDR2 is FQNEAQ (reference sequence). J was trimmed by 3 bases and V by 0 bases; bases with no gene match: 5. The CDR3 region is CASSLASGLAGKETQYF. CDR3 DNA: TGTGCCAGCAGCTTAGCGTCCGGACTAGCGGGAAAAGAGACCCAGTACTTC. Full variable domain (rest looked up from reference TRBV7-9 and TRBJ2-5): DTGVSQNPRHKITKRGQNVTFRCDPISEHNRLYWYRQTLGQGPEFLTYFQNEAQLEKSRLLSDRFSAERPKGSFSTLEIQRTEQGDSAMYLCASSLASGLAGKETQYFGPGTRLLVL.

The CDR3 sequence is CASSLGGSGIGDEQYF. CDR3 DNA: TGTGCCAGCAGCTTAGGTGGTAGCGGGATCGGGGACGAGCAGTACTTC. This chain connects TRBV11-3 to TRBJ2-7; TRBD2 aligns across 8 bases. Germline V CDR1 and CDR2: SGHNT, YENEEA. Trimming cost V 1 base and J 5 bases; bases outside gene matches: 10. The CDR3 covers 16 residues. Based on the CDR3 plus reference TRBV11-3 and TRBJ2-7, the full variable domain is EAGVVQSPRYKIIEKKQPVAFWCNPISGHNTLYWYLQNLGQGPELLIRYENEEAVDDSQLPKDRFSAERLKGVDSTLKIQPAELGDSAVYLCASSLGGSGIGDEQYFGPGTRLTVT.

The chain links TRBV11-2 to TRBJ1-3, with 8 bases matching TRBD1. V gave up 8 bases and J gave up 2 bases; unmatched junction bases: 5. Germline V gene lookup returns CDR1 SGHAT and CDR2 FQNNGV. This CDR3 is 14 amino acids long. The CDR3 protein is CASELTGAGNTIYF. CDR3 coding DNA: TGTGCCAGCGAACTGACAGGGGCTGGAAACACCATATATTTT.

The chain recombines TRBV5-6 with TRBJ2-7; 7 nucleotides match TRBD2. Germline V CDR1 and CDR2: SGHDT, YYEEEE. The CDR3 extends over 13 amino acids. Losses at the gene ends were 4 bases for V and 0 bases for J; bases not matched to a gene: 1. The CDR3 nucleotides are TGTGCCAGCAGCCGCGGGAGCTCCTACGAGCAGTACTTC. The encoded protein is CASSRGSSYEQYF.

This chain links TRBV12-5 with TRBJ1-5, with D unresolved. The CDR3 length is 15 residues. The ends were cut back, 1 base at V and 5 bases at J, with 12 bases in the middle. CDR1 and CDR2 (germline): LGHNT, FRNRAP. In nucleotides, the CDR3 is TGTGCTAGTGGTTTGGGCAGAATGGGAGATCAGCCCCAGCATTTT. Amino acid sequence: CASGLGRMGDQPQHF.

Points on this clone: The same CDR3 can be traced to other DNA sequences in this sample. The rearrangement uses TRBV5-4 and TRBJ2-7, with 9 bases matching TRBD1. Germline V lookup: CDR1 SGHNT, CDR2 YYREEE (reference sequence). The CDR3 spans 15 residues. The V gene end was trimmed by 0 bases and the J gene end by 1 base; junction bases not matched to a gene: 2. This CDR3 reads CASSLGGQGSYEQYF. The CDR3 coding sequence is TGTGCCAGCAGCTTGGGGGGACAGGGATCCTACGAGCAGTACTTC.

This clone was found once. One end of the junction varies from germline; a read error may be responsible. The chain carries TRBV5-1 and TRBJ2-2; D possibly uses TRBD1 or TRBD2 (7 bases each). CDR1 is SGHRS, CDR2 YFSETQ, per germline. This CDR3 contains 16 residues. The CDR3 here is CASSLGGTVNTGELFF. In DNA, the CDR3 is TGCGCTAGCAGCTTGGGGGGGACAGTGAACACCGGGGAGCTGTTTTTT.

CDR3 in amino acids: CASSNRITEAFF. CDR3 coding DNA: TGTGCCAGCAGTAACAGAATCACTGAAGCTTTCTTT. The chain joins TRBV28 to TRBJ1-1; D call uncertain. Per the germline V gene, CDR1 is MDHEN and CDR2 is SYDVKM. Trimming shortened V by 5 bases and J by 4 bases, and 8 bases separated the two germline ends. The CDR3 spans 12 residues.

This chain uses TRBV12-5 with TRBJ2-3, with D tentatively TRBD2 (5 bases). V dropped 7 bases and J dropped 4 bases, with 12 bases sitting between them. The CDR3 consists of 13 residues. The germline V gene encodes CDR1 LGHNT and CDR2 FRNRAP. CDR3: CASADRGPDTQYF. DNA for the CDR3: TGTGCTAGTGCCGATCGAGGGCCAGATACGCAGTATTTT.

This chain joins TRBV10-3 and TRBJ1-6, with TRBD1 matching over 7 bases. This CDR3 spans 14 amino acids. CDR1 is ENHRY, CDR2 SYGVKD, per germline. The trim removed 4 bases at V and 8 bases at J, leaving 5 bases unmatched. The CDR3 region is CAISGADRDSPLHF. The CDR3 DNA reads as TGTGCCATCAGTGGAGCCGACAGGGATTCACCCCTCCACTTT.

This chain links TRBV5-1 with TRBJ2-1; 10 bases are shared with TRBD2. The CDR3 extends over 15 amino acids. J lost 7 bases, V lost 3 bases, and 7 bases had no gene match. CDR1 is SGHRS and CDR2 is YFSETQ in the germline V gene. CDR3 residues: CASSSLAGVKNEQFF. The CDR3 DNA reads TGCGCCAGCAGCTCTCTAGCGGGAGTGAAGAATGAGCAGTTCTTC.

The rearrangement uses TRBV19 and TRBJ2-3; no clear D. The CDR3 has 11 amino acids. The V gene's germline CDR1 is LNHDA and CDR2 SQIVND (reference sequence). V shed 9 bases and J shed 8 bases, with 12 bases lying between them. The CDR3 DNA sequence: TGTGCCAGCAGGATCGGCGTTACGCAGTATTTT. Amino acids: CASRIGVTQYF.